These T cell receptor beta chains were read from a single sample in a study of T cells in Graves' hyperthyroidism and ophthalmopathy. TCRdb ran MiXCR on the multiplex PCR reads and lists one entry per CDR3 protein. The sample records 350,000 to 400,000 distinct CDR3 sequences, roughly 13% being singletons. What was sequenced was blood. These receptors all come from a woman in her sixties with Graves' hyperthyroidism. CDR3s include the opening cysteine and the closing phenylalanine or tryptophan.

V	J	CDR3
TRBV19	TRBJ1-5	CASSMYGQYSNQPQHF
TRBV29-1	TRBJ2-2	CSVNPTGAGTGELFF
TRBV20-1	TRBJ1-1	CSAIVGGGTEAFF
TRBV19	TRBJ1-1	CATGRQNTEAFF
TRBV6-2/TRBV6-3	TRBJ2-1	CASTQQDRGEQFF
TRBV24-1	TRBJ2-3	CATRESGTSTDTQYF
TRBV3-1	TRBJ2-1	CASSVRLAGYNEQFF
TRBV5-1	TRBJ2-7	CASSLGAGGVHEQYF
TRBV3-1	TRBJ2-1	CASSQDWRQYNEQFF
TRBV12-3/TRBV12-4	TRBJ2-1	CASSFFGSPYNEQFF
TRBV7-9	TRBJ1-2	CASSLVAGLTGYGYTF
TRBV11-2	TRBJ2-1	CASSLDLRISYNEQFF
TRBV3-1	TRBJ2-4	CASSQEGALAKNIQYF
TRBV3-1	TRBJ1-1	CASSQPDRGGAEAFF
TRBV2	TRBJ1-1	CASMAAGTEAFF
TRBV27	TRBJ1-5	CATGQNNQPQHF
TRBV6-1	TRBJ2-4	CASSSNPGTGSKNIQYF
TRBV11-2	TRBJ1-1	CASSLDRGRTEAFF
TRBV5-5	TRBJ1-5	CASSRDPQHF
TRBV20-1	TRBJ2-3	CSATSGGTDTQYF
TRBV6-6	TRBJ1-1	CASSYSRGRVEAFF
TRBV7-8	TRBJ1-5	CASSLLGDSNQPRHF
TRBV5-6	TRBJ1-5	CASSLGVIDQPQHF
TRBV27	TRBJ1-5	CASSRPGTGVNQPQHF
TRBV7-3	TRBJ2-1	CASSPGLVGNEQFF
TRBV19	TRBJ2-2	CASSIGRGTGELFF
TRBV11-2	TRBJ1-3	CASSLGVARTIYF
TRBV7-6	TRBJ2-1	CASSYYGGNEQFF
TRBV9	TRBJ1-3	CASSAPLMKADGNTIYF
TRBV7-9	TRBJ2-7	CASSLGDRGPLPHEQYF
TRBV4-2	TRBJ1-6	CASSQGGRGKNSPLHF
TRBV6-1	TRBJ1-5	CASSPRSYSNQPQHF
TRBV11-1	TRBJ2-3	CASRWTSGRTDTQYF
TRBV5-1	TRBJ2-5	CASSLEGYPQETQYF
TRBV4-1	TRBJ2-1	CASSLSLSGSSYNEQFF
TRBV29-1	TRBJ1-3	CSVAEGRNTIYF
TRBV6-1	TRBJ2-7	CASSEVAGMGEQYF
TRBV20-1	TRBJ2-3	CSAILGLAGTDTQYF
TRBV20-1	TRBJ1-1	CSALRAGRSDTEAFF
TRBV20-1	TRBJ2-7	CSARLAGGSYEQYF